The 6 T cell receptor beta chains in this list originate from one sample, sequenced in a study of early T cells in non-severe SARS-CoV-2 infection. TCRdb independently ran MiXCR on the 5' RACE reads; one entry per CDR3 protein. The sample has about 69,000 distinct CDR3 sequences, roughly an eighth seen once. Sequencing used whole blood. Every receptor here comes from an adult who was a healthcare worker with PCR-confirmed SARS-CoV-2 infection or an uninfected control (not recorded which).

V is TRBV28 and J is TRBJ2-3, with 8 bases lining up with TRBD1. CDR1 MDHEN and CDR2 SYDVKM come from the germline V gene. Trimming cost V 5 bases and J 2 bases; bases outside gene matches: 6. The CDR3 contains 15 residues. The CDR3 here is CASSLTGGLTDTQYF. Here the CDR3 DNA reads TGTGCCAGCAGTCTCACAGGGGGACTCACAGATACGCAGTATTTT.

The table lists this clonotype with a few counts. The rearrangement joins TRBV5-1 to TRBJ1-2; D call uncertain. The CDR3 totals 11 residues. Germline CDR1 SGHRS, CDR2 YFSETQ. Trimming removed 5 bases from V and 8 bases from J, with 10 bases in between. CDR3 bases: TGCGCCAGCAGGGTCGAAGGCGGCTACACCTTC. Protein: CASRVEGGYTF. Complete variable domain (other parts from reference TRBV5-1 and TRBJ1-2): KAGVTQTPRYLIKTRGQQVTLSCSPISGHRSVSWYQQTPGQGLQFLFEYFSETQRNKGNFPGRFSGRQFSNSRSEMNVSTLELGDSALYLCASRVEGGYTFGSGTRLTVV.

In its sample, this clonotype was seen many times. The chain joins TRBV29-1 to TRBJ2-7; 9 bases line up with TRBD1. Losses at the gene ends were 4 bases for V and 6 bases for J; bases not matched to a gene: 7. The CDR3 is 13 amino acids. Germline CDR1 is SQVTM and CDR2 is ANQGSEA. The CDR3 here is CSVGRTGEGEQYF. In DNA, the CDR3 is TGCAGCGTTGGGCGGACAGGGGAAGGCGAGCAGTACTTC.

This clonotype occurred a few times. The chain links TRBV20-1 to TRBJ1-2; D is ambiguous. Germline V gives CDR1 DFQATT, CDR2 SNEGSKA (reference sequence). This CDR3 has 13 residues. V gave up 5 bases and J gave up 2 bases, with 12 bases separating them. The CDR3 DNA reads TGCAGTGCTGGTGTCCAAGGGAACTATGGCTACACCTTC. Its protein is CSAGVQGNYGYTF.

This rearrangement joins TRBV6-2 or TRBV6-3 to TRBJ2-3; D remains unclear. Germline V gene data show CDR1 as MNHEY and CDR2 as SVGEGT. Trimming removed 3 bases at V and 4 bases at J, with 2 bases between. The CDR3 extends over 11 amino acids. The CDR3 spells CASSYADTQYF. As DNA, the CDR3 is TGTGCCAGCAGTTATGCAGATACGCAGTATTTT.

In its sample, this clonotype was seen a few times. V usage is TRBV27 and J usage is TRBJ1-1; D is unresolved. Germline CDR1 MNHEY, CDR2 SMNVEV (reference sequence). The ends were cut back, 9 bases at V and 8 bases at J, with 16 bases in the middle. The CDR3 runs to 12 residues. The chain's CDR3 is CASQGVLGEAFF. CDR3 bases: TGTGCCAGTCAAGGCGTTTTGGGGGAAGCTTTCTTT.